This T cell receptor beta chain stems from a study of beta chain features in type 1 diabetes. This clone occurred a few times. CDR1 SGHRS and CDR2 YFSETQ come from the germline V gene. The CDR3 consists of 15 residues. V dropped 4 bases and J dropped 7; count of bases not matched to a gene: 6. Reverse transcription of all isolated RNA meant that expressed TCRB transcripts were sequenced. It was found that naive, central memory and regulatory T cell samples averaged about 3.5 million reads. TCRdb's table, derived via immunoSEQ multiplex PCR, lists solely in-frame clones and lacks some. The data contain 300,000 to 450,000 clones, 10% to 15% of them singletons.

This sequence originates from a young man in good health. Material: naive CD4+ T cells from blood. V and J are TRBV5-1 and TRBJ1-6; 9 nucleotides line up with TRBD1. For the CDR3, the DNA is TGCGCCAGCAGCGGGGGACAGGGTTCGAATTCACCCCTCCACTTT. It is translated as CASSGGQGSNSPLHF.